The sample holds one count of the clone carrying this T cell receptor (beta chain). These data are taken from a study of blood T cell repertoires in COVID-19. Study information: COVID-19 samples, acute and convalescent, were from the United States, Italy and Spain. From T cells, B-cell-depleted T cells, or PBMCs came the material, which was cDNA or gDNA.

CDR1 is MNHNY and CDR2 is SVGAGI in the germline V gene (reference sequence). The CDR3 is 16 amino acids. Trimming removed 2 bases from V and 5 bases from J; junction bases left unmatched: 8. In the source study's methods: Scientists estimated how many nucleated cells there were by amplifying reference gene primers. The data were produced by immunoSEQ multiplex PCR, yet TCRdb's version contains in-frame clones alone and is incomplete. That table is the source of V, J and clone size, and D and trimming were worked out from the DNA. The table shows about 98,000 clones, with roughly 86% occurring only once.

This chain connects TRBV6-6 to TRBJ2-5; 10 nucleotides line up with TRBD1. Sequencing used peripheral blood. This clonotype originated in a man aged 50 to 60 with acute or convalescent COVID-19. CDR3 DNA sequence: TGTGCCAGCAGTTACGGAGGGACAGGGGAGAGTGAGACCCAGTACTTC. It specifies CASSYGGTGESETQYF.